One sample yielded the 30 T cell receptor beta chains listed below, sequenced in a study of blood T cell repertoires in COVID-19. Produced via immunoSEQ multiplex PCR; TCRdb's table is partial and in-frame only. The repertoire holds 150,000 to 170,000 clones, with about four fifths as singletons. The material sequenced was peripheral blood. These TCRs come from an elderly woman with acute or convalescent COVID-19.

The rearrangement uses TRBV27 and TRBJ1-5, with 10 bases lining up with TRBD1. This CDR3 contains 13 residues. V was clipped by 6 bases and J by 7 bases; unmatched bases: 3. Germline V gene data show CDR1 as MNHEY and CDR2 as SMNVEV (reference sequence). CDR3 sequence: CASRRTGGQPQHF. CDR3 DNA: TGTGCCAGCAGGAGGACAGGGGGGCAGCCCCAGCATTTT.

This clone was observed a few times. The genes are TRBV19 and TRBJ1-5; maybe TRBD1 (6 bases). The CDR3 length is 14 residues. In germline, CDR1 is LNHDA, CDR2 SQIVND (reference sequence). Trimming left V 10 bases short and J 0 bases short, with 13 bases between. CDR3 nucleotides: TGTGCCACCAAGGGACAAGTTAGCAATCAGCCCCAGCATTTT. Translating it yields CATKGQVSNQPQHF.

DNA of the CDR3: TGCGCCAGCAGCTTGGGACGAGCGGCTGAAGCTTTCTTT. It encodes CASSLGRAAEAFF. V usage is TRBV5-1 and J usage is TRBJ1-1; D is unclear. With 0 bases removed from V and 6 bases from J, the gap between germline ends came to 9 bases. CDR3 size: 13 residues. Germline loops: CDR1 SGHRS, CDR2 YFSETQ.

The chain employs TRBV27 and TRBJ2-1, with 9 bases lining up with TRBD2. The germline V gene encodes CDR1 MNHEY and CDR2 SMNVEV (reference sequence). This CDR3 region has 15 residues. J lost 5 bases, V lost 6 bases, and 8 bases had no gene match. CDR3 DNA sequence: TGTGCCAGCAGGACAGGGACTAGCTGGAACAATGAGCAGTTCTTC. Translated, it gives CASRTGTSWNNEQFF.

The chain uses TRBV6-5 and TRBJ2-7; 9 bases align to TRBD1. In germline, CDR1 is MNHEY, CDR2 SVGAGI. CDR3 length equals 15 residues. The junction had 8 bases not matched to a gene; V was cut back by 6 bases and J by 2 bases. The CDR3 loop is CASSQTGTGTYEQYF. As DNA, the CDR3 is TGTGCCAGCAGCCAGACCGGGACAGGGACCTACGAGCAGTACTTC.

Here the CDR3 DNA reads TGTGCCAGCAGCCCATTCGGACTAGATGAGAGAATTTTAGATACGCAGTATTTT. Protein product: CASSPFGLDERILDTQYF. The chain is built from TRBV7-8 and TRBJ2-3; the match to TRBD2 covers 7 bases. V dropped 5 bases and J dropped 5; count of bases not matched to a gene: 19. This CDR3 is built from 18 residues. The germline V gene encodes CDR1 SGHVS and CDR2 FQNEAQ.

This clone was found once. This chain links TRBV21-1 with TRBJ2-7; TRBD1 was called by the table and not checked on the DNA. TRBV21-1 is a pseudogene. The CDR3 has 15 residues. The CDR3 is CASSRGQRSSYEQYF. The CDR3 DNA is TGTGCCAGCAGCAGAGGACAGCGAAGCTCCTACGAGCAGTACTTC.

This rearrangement joins TRBV6-5 to TRBJ2-1; tentative D call: TRBD2 (5 bases). The CDR3 spans 11 residues. The V and J ends lost 7 bases and 13 bases respectively, with 14 bases between them. Looked up from germline, CDR1 is MNHEY and CDR2 is SVGAGI. The CDR3 region has the DNA TGTGCCAGCACCCCAGGAGGCTTACAGTTCTTC. As protein: CASTPGGLQFF.

This clone was seen a few times. The chain carries TRBV14 and TRBJ1-2, with 7 positions matching TRBD1. The germline CDR1 and CDR2 sequences are SGHDN and FVKESK. With V trimmed by 6 bases and J by 4 bases, 8 bases remained unmatched. The CDR3 extends over 14 amino acids. For the CDR3, the DNA is TGTGCCAGCAGGGAGTCGGGACAGAGCTATGGCTACACCTTC. Amino acid sequence: CASRESGQSYGYTF. The variable domain in full, completed from reference TRBV14 and TRBJ1-2, reads EAGVTQFPSHSVIEKGQTVTLRCDPISGHDNLYWYRRVMGKEIKFLLHFVKESKQDESGMPNNRFLAERTGGTYSTLKVQPAELEDSGVYFCASRESGQSYGYTFGSGTRLTVV.

The V gene is TRBV27, the J gene TRBJ2-5, with 7 positions matching TRBD1. The trim removed 5 bases at V and 1 base at J, leaving 10 bases unmatched. CDR1 and CDR2 (germline): MNHEY, SMNVEV (reference sequence). The CDR3 contains 16 residues. The CDR3 nucleotides are TGTGCCAGCAGTATCCACATGACAGGGCGCCAAGAGACCCAGTACTTC. Translation gives CASSIHMTGRQETQYF.

The CDR3 here is CATSDPRTDYNHEQFF. The CDR3 nucleotides read TGTGCCACCAGTGATCCACGGACTGATTACAACCATGAGCAGTTCTTC. The chain links TRBV24-1 to TRBJ2-1; weak D call: TRBD2 (5 bases). The CDR3 extends over 16 amino acids. The V end lost 3 bases, the J end lost 8 bases, and 19 bases lay between the germline ends. Germline CDR1 is KGHDR and CDR2 is SFDVKD.

This clone has more than one count but fewer than ten. The chain couples TRBV7-9 to TRBJ1-6, with 7 bases aligning to TRBD1. Trimming took 6 bases from V and 8 from J; bases not matched to a gene: 4. CDR3 length: 13 residues. Germline CDR1 is SEHNR and CDR2 is FQNEAQ (reference sequence). The CDR3 here is CASSYTGDSPLHF. In DNA, the CDR3 is TGTGCCAGCAGTTATACAGGGGATTCACCCCTCCACTTT.

The J gene is TRBJ1-5, the V gene TRBV6-5, with D tentatively TRBD1 (5 bases). The CDR3 loop spans 15 amino acids. V was clipped by 2 bases and J by 0 bases, with 8 bases between them. Germline CDR1 MNHEY, CDR2 SVGAGI. The CDR3 region has the DNA TGTGCCAGCAGTTACAGGGGAAATAGCAATCAGCCCCAGCATTTT. Protein sequence: CASSYRGNSNQPQHF.

This chain links TRBV19 with TRBJ1-2; TRBD1 agrees at 7 bases. Germline V CDR1 and CDR2: LNHDA, SQIVND (reference sequence). The CDR3 runs 17 residues. V gave up 7 bases and J gave up 0 bases; unmatched junction bases: 14. The CDR3 loop reads CASTKGWDRNANYGYTF. The CDR3 coding sequence is TGTGCCAGTACCAAGGGCTGGGACAGAAACGCTAACTATGGCTACACCTTC.

This clone was counted once. This sequence joins TRBV30 and TRBJ2-3, with D tentatively TRBD2 (6 bases). CDR3 length equals 13 residues. Germline loops: CDR1 GTSNPN, CDR2 SVGIG (reference sequence). Between the trimmed V and J ends, which lost 1 base and 2 bases, there was a span of 7 bases. The CDR3 here is CAWSGGVTDTQYF. Here the CDR3 DNA reads TGTGCCTGGAGTGGGGGGGTCACAGATACGCAGTATTTT. Looking up the rest from reference TRBV30 and TRBJ2-3 gives the full variable domain: SQTIHQWPATLVQPVGSPLSLECTVEGTSNPNLYWYRQAAGRGLQLLFYSVGIGQISSEVPQNLSASRPQDRQFILSSKKLLLSDSGFYLCAWSGGVTDTQYFGPGTRLTVL.

The J gene is TRBJ2-3, the V gene TRBV9, with D perhaps TRBD2 (7 bases). The CDR3 is made up of 15 amino acids. V lost 1 base and J lost 2, with 11 bases in between. Germline assignment: CDR1 SGDLS and CDR2 YYNGEE. The chain's CDR3 is CASSVRGGATDTQYF. The CDR3 DNA reads TGTGCCAGCAGCGTAAGAGGGGGGGCCACAGATACGCAGTATTTT.

The V call is TRBV28, the J call TRBJ1-5, with 8 bases aligning to TRBD1. Germline V gene lookup returns CDR1 MDHEN and CDR2 SYDVKM. CDR3 length: 12 residues. The V segment lost 6 bases and the J segment 9 bases; nucleotides outside the gene matches: 4. CDR3 sequence reads: CASRQTGAPQHF. The CDR3 bases are TGTGCCAGCAGACAGACAGGGGCGCCCCAGCATTTT.

The gene calls are TRBV7-9 and TRBJ2-7, with TRBD1 matching 7 bases. Germline V gene lookup returns CDR1 SEHNR and CDR2 FQNEAQ (reference sequence). Germline trimming cut 5 bases from V and 2 bases from J; bases unmatched to any gene: 9. This CDR3 contains 15 residues. In nucleotides, the CDR3 is TGTGCCAGCAGCCGAGACAGGGTTCGGGCCTACGAGCAGTACTTC. Its translation is CASSRDRVRAYEQYF. Full variable domain (outside the CDR3, taken from reference TRBV7-9 and TRBJ2-7): DTGVSQNPRHKITKRGQNVTFRCDPISEHNRLYWYRQTLGQGPEFLTYFQNEAQLEKSRLLSDRFSAERPKGSFSTLEIQRTEQGDSAMYLCASSRDRVRAYEQYFGPGTRLTVT.

The gene calls are TRBV5-6 and TRBJ2-4; D may be TRBD1 (6 bases). This CDR3 has 13 amino acids. The V end lost 2 bases, the J end lost 6 bases, and 9 bases lay between the germline ends. The V gene's germline CDR1 is SGHDT and CDR2 YYEEEE. This CDR3 reads CASSLQGSNIQYF. The CDR3 DNA is TGTGCCAGCAGCTTACAGGGATCAAACATTCAGTACTTC.

The V gene is TRBV19, the J gene TRBJ2-1, with TRBD2 matching over 9 bases. With V trimmed by 5 bases and J by 7 bases, 9 bases remained unmatched. Germline V gene data show CDR1 as LNHDA and CDR2 as SQIVND (reference sequence). The CDR3 has 15 amino acids. The CDR3 coding sequence is TGTGCCAGTAGTGGGATAGCGGGAGTCGCAAATGAGCAGTTCTTC. It codes for CASSGIAGVANEQFF.

This rearrangement joins TRBV11-2 to TRBJ1-6, with TRBD1 matching over 10 bases. Looked up from germline, CDR1 is SGHAT and CDR2 is FQNNGV. CDR3 length: 17 amino acids. The V and J ends lost 5 bases and 8 bases, in that order; junction bases with no gene match: 12. As DNA, the CDR3 is TGTGCCAGCAGCCGTAGGCCGACAGGGGGCGCGGATTCACCCCTCCACTTT. It is translated as CASSRRPTGGADSPLHF.

The chain has TRBV4-3 and TRBJ1-5, with D unresolved. This CDR3 has 15 residues. The germline V and J ends were trimmed by 4 bases and 0 bases, with 10 bases remaining between them. Germline V gives CDR1 LGHNA, CDR2 YSLEER. CDR3 region: CASSLLLSSNQPQHF. In DNA, the CDR3 is TGCGCCAGCAGCCTCCTCCTTAGTAGCAATCAGCCCCAGCATTTT.

This chain uses TRBV6-5 with TRBJ1-5; D gene uncertain. V lost 6 bases to trimming and J lost 3 bases, with 9 bases between them. This CDR3 comprises 13 residues. Germline assignment: CDR1 MNHEY and CDR2 SVGAGI. The CDR3 loop reads CASSMANNQPQHF. The DNA for the CDR3 is TGTGCCAGCAGCATGGCAAACAATCAGCCCCAGCATTTT.

This clone turned up a few times. The rearrangement links TRBV19 to TRBJ2-3; weak D call: TRBD2 (5 bases). The V and J ends lost 3 bases and 1 base respectively, with 14 bases between them. Germline lookup yields CDR1 LNHDA and CDR2 SQIVND (reference sequence). The CDR3 has 16 residues. The chain's CDR3 is CASSIGGPGGTDTQYF. The CDR3 nucleotides are TGTGCCAGTAGTATCGGAGGACCTGGAGGCACAGATACGCAGTATTTT.

The chain uses TRBV5-1 and TRBJ1-1, with D perhaps matching TRBD1 (5 bases). This CDR3 has 12 amino acids. Trimming left V 2 bases short and J 6 bases short, with 8 bases between. From germline, CDR1 is SGHRS and CDR2 YFSETQ. The CDR3 DNA reads as TGCGCCAGCAGCTTTGGGGGGGCTGAAGCTTTCTTT. Its translation is CASSFGGAEAFF.

This chain connects TRBV5-8 to TRBJ2-1; 9 bases fit TRBD2. The CDR3 has 15 residues. The ends lost 3 bases at V and 8 bases at J; junction bases unmatched: 9. Looked up from germline, CDR1 is SGHTS and CDR2 is YDEGEE. CDR3 DNA: TGTGCCAGCAGCTACCACCGGACTAGCGCTTATGAGCAGTTCTTC. It codes for CASSYHRTSAYEQFF.

This clone has just a few counts. CDR3 region: CASSQDGGQINYGYTF. CDR3 nucleotide sequence: TGTGCCAGCAGCCAAGATGGGGGACAGATCAACTATGGCTACACCTTC. J is TRBJ1-2 and V is TRBV3-1 (or the pseudogene TRBV3-2); 7 positions agree with TRBD1. V lost 0 bases to trimming and J lost 2 bases; unmatched junction nucleotides: 6. There are 16 residues in the CDR3. Germline CDR1 LGHDT, CDR2 YNNKEL (reference sequence).

The chain is built from TRBV6-5 and TRBJ1-2; the D gene is possibly TRBD1 (5 bases). Germline values: CDR1 MNHEY, CDR2 SVGAGI. This CDR3 is 15 amino acids long. Deletions cut 2 bases from V and 2 bases from J, with 12 bases between. DNA for the CDR3: TGTGCCAGCAGTTACCCGTCGGCAGGGAACTATGGCTACACCTTC. Amino acids: CASSYPSAGNYGYTF.

This clone was counted only a few times. V is TRBV25-1 and J is TRBJ1-4; D is ambiguous. The CDR3 consists of 14 residues. Between the trimmed V and J ends, which lost 2 bases and 8 bases, there was a span of 12 bases. Per germline, CDR1 MGHDK and CDR2 SYGVNS. CDR3 nucleotide sequence: TGTGCCAGCAGTGAAGGCGGGCTTGGAGAAAAACTGTTTTTT. This sequence encodes CASSEGGLGEKLFF.

This chain joins TRBV27 and TRBJ2-5, with D possibly being TRBD1 (5 bases). Trimming cost V 6 bases and J 5 bases, with 7 bases left between them. This CDR3 spans 11 amino acids. CDR1 and CDR2 (germline): MNHEY, SMNVEV (reference sequence). The CDR3 region is CASRQEETQYF. CDR3 nucleotide sequence: TGTGCCAGCAGACAGGAGGAGACCCAGTACTTC.